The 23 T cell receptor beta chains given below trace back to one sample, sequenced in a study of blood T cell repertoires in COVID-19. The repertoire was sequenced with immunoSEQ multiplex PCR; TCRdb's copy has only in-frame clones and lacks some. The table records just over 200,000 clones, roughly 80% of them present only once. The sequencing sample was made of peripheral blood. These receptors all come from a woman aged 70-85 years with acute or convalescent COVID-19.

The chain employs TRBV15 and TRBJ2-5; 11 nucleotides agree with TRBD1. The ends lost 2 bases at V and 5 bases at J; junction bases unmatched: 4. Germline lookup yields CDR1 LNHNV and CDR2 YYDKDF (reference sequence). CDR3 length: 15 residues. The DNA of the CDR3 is TGTGCCACCAGCAGACTATGGACAGGGGGCGAGACCCAGTACTTC. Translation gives CATSRLWTGGETQYF.

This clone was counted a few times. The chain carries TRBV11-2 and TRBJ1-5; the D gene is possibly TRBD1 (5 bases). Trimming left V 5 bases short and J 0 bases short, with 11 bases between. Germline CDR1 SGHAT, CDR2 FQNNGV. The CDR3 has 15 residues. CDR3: CASSLDSTSNQPQHF. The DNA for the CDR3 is TGTGCCAGCAGCCTTGACAGTACTAGCAATCAGCCCCAGCATTTT.

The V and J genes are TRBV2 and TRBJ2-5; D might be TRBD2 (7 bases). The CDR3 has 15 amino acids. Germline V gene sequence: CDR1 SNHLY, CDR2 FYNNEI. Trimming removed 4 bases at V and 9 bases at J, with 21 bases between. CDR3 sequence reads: CASSVSGATGMAQYF. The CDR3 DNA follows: TGTGCCAGCAGTGTCAGCGGGGCCACAGGGATGGCCCAGTACTTC. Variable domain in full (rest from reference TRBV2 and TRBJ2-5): EPEVTQTPSHQVTQMGQEVILRCVPISNHLYFYWYRQILGQKVEFLVSFYNNEISEKSEIFDDQFSVERPDGSNFTLKIRSTKLEDSAMYFCASSVSGATGMAQYFGPGTRLLVL.

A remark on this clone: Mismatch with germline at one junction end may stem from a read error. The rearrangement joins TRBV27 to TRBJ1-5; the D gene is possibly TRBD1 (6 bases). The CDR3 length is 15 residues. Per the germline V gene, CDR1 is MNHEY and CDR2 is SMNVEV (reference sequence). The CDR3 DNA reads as TGTGCCAGCAGTGACCGTTCAGGGGACCATCAGCCCAAGAATTTT. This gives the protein CASSDRSGDHQPKNF.

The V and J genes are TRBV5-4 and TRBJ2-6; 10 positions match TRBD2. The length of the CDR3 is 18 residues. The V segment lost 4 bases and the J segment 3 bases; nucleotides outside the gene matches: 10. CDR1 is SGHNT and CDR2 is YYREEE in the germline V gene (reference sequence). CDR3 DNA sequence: TGTGCCAGCAGCCCCGTGGCTAGCGGGAGTCTTGGGGCCAACGTCCTGACTTTC. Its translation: CASSPVASGSLGANVLTF.

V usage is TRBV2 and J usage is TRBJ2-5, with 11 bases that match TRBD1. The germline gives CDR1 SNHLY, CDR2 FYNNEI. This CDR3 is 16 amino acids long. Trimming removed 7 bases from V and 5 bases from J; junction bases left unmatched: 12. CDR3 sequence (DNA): TGTGCCAGCACGAGGACAGGGGGCGCCAAGGTGGAGACCCAGTACTTC. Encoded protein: CASTRTGGAKVETQYF. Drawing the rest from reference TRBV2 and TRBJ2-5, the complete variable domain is EPEVTQTPSHQVTQMGQEVILRCVPISNHLYFYWYRQILGQKVEFLVSFYNNEISEKSEIFDDQFSVERPDGSNFTLKIRSTKLEDSAMYFCASTRTGGAKVETQYFGPGTRLLVL.

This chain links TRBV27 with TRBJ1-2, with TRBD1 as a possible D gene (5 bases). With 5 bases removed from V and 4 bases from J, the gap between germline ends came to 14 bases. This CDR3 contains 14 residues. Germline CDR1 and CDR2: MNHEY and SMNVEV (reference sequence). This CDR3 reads CASSPTALLYGYTF. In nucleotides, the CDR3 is TGTGCCAGCAGTCCGACAGCCCTACTCTATGGCTACACCTTC.

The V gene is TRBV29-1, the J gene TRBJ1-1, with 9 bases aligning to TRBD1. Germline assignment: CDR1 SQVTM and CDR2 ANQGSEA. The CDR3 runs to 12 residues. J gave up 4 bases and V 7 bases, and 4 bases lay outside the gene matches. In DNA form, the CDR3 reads TGCAGCGCTTTACAGGGGGCCACTGAAGCTTTCTTT. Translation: CSALQGATEAFF.

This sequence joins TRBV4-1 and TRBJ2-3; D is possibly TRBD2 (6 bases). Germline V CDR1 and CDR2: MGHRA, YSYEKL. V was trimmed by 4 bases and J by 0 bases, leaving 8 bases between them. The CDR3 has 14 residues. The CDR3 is CASSLGTSTDTQYF. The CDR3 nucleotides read TGCGCCAGCAGCCTAGGGACTAGCACAGATACGCAGTATTTT.

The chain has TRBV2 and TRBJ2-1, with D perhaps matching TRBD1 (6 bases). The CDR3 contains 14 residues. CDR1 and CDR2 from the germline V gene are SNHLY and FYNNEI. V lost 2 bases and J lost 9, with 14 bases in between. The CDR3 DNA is TGTGCCAGCAGTGAACAACGGGACAACATTGAGCAGTTCTTC. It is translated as CASSEQRDNIEQFF. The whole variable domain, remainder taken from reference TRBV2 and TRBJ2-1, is EPEVTQTPSHQVTQMGQEVILRCVPISNHLYFYWYRQILGQKVEFLVSFYNNEISEKSEIFDDQFSVERPDGSNFTLKIRSTKLEDSAMYFCASSEQRDNIEQFFGPGTRLTVL.

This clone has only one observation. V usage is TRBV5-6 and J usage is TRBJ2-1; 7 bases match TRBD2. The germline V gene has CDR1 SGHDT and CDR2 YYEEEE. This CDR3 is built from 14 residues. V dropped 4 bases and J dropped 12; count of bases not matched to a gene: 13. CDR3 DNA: TGTGCCAGCAGCCAAAGTTGGGCGGGAGATCGGCAGTTCTTC. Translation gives CASSQSWAGDRQFF.

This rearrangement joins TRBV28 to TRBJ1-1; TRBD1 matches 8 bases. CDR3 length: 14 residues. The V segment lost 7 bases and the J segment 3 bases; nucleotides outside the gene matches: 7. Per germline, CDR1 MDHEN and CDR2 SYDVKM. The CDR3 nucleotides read TGTGCCAGCACCGCTACAGGGGGGTACACTGAAGCTTTCTTT. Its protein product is CASTATGGYTEAFF.

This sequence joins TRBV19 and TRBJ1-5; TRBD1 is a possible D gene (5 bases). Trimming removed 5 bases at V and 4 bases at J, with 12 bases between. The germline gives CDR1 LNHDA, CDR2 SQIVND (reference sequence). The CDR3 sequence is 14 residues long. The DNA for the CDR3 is TGTGCCAGTAGTCGGACACAACGGAATCAGCCCCAGCATTTT. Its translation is CASSRTQRNQPQHF.

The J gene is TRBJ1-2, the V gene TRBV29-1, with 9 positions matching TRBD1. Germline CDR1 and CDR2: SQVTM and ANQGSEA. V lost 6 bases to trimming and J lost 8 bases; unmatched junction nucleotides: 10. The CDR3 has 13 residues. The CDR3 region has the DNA TGCAGCGTGGCGAAACAGGGGGCGGAGGGCTACACCTTC. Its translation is CSVAKQGAEGYTF.

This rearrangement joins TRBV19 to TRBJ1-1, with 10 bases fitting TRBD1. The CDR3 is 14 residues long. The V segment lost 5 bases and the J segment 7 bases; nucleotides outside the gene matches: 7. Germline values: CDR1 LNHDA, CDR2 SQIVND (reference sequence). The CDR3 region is CASSFPGDRGEAFF. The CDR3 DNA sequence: TGTGCCAGTAGTTTCCCAGGGGACAGGGGTGAAGCTTTCTTT.

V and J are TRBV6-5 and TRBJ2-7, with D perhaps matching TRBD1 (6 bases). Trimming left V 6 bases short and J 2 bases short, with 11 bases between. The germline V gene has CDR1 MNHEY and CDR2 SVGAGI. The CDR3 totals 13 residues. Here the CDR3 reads CASRTGLAYEQYF. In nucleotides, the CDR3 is TGTGCCAGCAGAACAGGGTTGGCCTACGAGCAGTACTTC.

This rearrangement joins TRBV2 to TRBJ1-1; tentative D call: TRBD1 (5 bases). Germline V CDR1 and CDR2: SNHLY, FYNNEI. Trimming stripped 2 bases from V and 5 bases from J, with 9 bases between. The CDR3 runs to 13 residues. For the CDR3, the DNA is TGTGCCAGCAGTGAAATGACAGAAACTGAAGCTTTCTTT. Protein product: CASSEMTETEAFF. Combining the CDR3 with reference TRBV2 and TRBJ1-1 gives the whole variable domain EPEVTQTPSHQVTQMGQEVILRCVPISNHLYFYWYRQILGQKVEFLVSFYNNEISEKSEIFDDQFSVERPDGSNFTLKIRSTKLEDSAMYFCASSEMTETEAFFGQGTRLTVV.

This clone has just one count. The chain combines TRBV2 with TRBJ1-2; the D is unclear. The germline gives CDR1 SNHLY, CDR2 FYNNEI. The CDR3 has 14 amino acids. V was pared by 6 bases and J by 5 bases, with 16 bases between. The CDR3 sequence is CASRDYRAGYGYTF. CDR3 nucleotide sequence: TGTGCCAGCAGGGACTATAGGGCGGGATATGGCTACACCTTC.

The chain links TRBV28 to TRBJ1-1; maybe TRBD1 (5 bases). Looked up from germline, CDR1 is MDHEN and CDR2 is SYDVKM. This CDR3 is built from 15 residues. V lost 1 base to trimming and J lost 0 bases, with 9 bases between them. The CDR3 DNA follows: TGTGCCAGCAGTTTATATGGGGGGGTGAACACTGAAGCTTTCTTT. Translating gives CASSLYGGVNTEAFF.

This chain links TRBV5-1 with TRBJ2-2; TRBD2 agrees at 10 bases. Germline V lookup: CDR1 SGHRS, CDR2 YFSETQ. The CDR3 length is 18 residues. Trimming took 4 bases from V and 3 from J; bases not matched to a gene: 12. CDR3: CASSLRVTSGVDTGELFF. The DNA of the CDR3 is TGCGCCAGCAGCCTGCGGGTTACTAGCGGGGTAGACACCGGGGAGCTGTTTTTT.

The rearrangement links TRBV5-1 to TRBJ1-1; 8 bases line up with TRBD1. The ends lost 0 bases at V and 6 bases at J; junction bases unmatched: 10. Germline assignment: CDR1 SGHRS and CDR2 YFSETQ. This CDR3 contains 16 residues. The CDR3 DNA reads TGCGCCAGCAGCTTGGCCTCTGCAGGGGGCACGGCTGAAGCTTTCTTT. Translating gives CASSLASAGGTAEAFF.

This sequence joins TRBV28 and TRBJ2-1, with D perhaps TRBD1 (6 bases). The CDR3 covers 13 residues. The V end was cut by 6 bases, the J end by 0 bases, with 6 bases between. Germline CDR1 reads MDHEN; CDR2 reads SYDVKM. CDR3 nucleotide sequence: TGTGCCAGCAGGGACAGCTCCTACAATGAGCAGTTCTTC. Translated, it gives CASRDSSYNEQFF.

Written as DNA, the CDR3 is TGTGCCAGCAGCGTAGCTCTAGTGAACACCGGGGAGCTGTTTTTT. It specifies CASSVALVNTGELFF. The chain couples TRBV9 to TRBJ2-2, with D unresolved. Trimming pared 0 bases from V and 1 base from J, leaving 7 bases between. The germline CDR1 and CDR2 sequences are SGDLS and YYNGEE. CDR3 length: 15 amino acids.